This entry lists 16 T cell receptor beta chains sequenced from one sample in a study of esophageal squamous cell carcinoma under preoperative chemotherapy. TCRdb re-derived calls from the PCR reads in MiXCR, one entry per CDR3 protein. The sample records 15,000 to 20,000 distinct CDR3 sequences, around 45% being singletons. The time point is: before preoperative PTX-NDP chemotherapy. The sample was taken from a patient given preoperative chemotherapy. These receptor sequences come from a human donor with esophageal squamous cell carcinoma. The donor label of this sample is uncertain.

The chain recombines TRBV6-1 with TRBJ2-1; 11 bases are a match to TRBD2. Germline lookup yields CDR1 MNHNS and CDR2 SASEGT. Trimming took 6 bases from V and 3 from J; bases not matched to a gene: 4. The CDR3 runs to 15 residues. CDR3 protein: CASRPSGRNYNEQFF. The CDR3 nucleotides are TGTGCCAGCAGACCTAGCGGGAGGAACTACAATGAGCAGTTCTTC.

This clonotype was counted a few times. The chain links TRBV27 to TRBJ2-1, with TRBD2 identical over 8 bases. Trimming removed 3 bases from V and 10 bases from J; junction bases left unmatched: 8. Germline V CDR1 and CDR2: MNHEY, SMNVEV (reference sequence). The CDR3 is 14 amino acids. In DNA form, the CDR3 reads TGTGCCAGCAGTTTGCGGGGGGAACGCTACGAGCAGTTCTTC. Its translation is CASSLRGERYEQFF.

This chain links TRBV7-3 with TRBJ2-1; D may be TRBD2 (5 bases). The ends were cut back, 2 bases at V and 9 bases at J, with 11 bases in the middle. This CDR3 comprises 13 residues. Germline V gene sequence: CDR1 SGHTA, CDR2 FQGTGA. The CDR3 loop reads CASSLGEFSEQFF. The CDR3 DNA follows: TGTGCCAGCAGCTTAGGGGAGTTCAGTGAGCAGTTCTTC.

The rearrangement uses TRBV12-3 or TRBV12-4 and TRBJ2-3; 12 bases match TRBD2. This CDR3 has 16 residues. The trim removed 6 bases at V and 5 bases at J, leaving 9 bases unmatched. CDR3: CASRSSGRAEGDTQYF. The CDR3 bases are TGTGCCAGCAGGTCTAGCGGGAGGGCCGAAGGAGATACGCAGTATTTT.

By frequency in the sample, this clonotype is medium-sized. J is TRBJ2-2 and V is TRBV6-5; no firm D call. V lost 4 bases, J lost 3 bases, and 6 bases lay in between. Germline loops: CDR1 MNHEY, CDR2 SVGAGI. The CDR3 runs 13 residues. CDR3 residues: CASSFLYTGELFF. The CDR3, as DNA: TGTGCCAGCAGTTTCCTTTACACCGGGGAGCTGTTTTTT.

This clonotype was counted many times. The chain employs TRBV12-3 or TRBV12-4 and TRBJ1-1; no definite D call. The CDR3 runs to 12 residues. Trimming took off 2 bases at V and 1 base at J, with 2 bases between the two ends. CDR3 loop: CASSLQNTEAFF. Written as DNA, the CDR3 is TGTGCCAGCAGTTTACAGAACACTGAAGCTTTCTTT.

For this clonotype: One end of the junction does not line up with germline, which may come from a read error. This chain connects TRBV7-2 to TRBJ2-5, with 8 bases lining up with TRBD1. In germline, CDR1 is SGHTA, CDR2 FQGNSA. CDR3 length equals 16 residues. CDR3 coding DNA: TGTGCCAGCAGGGGGGTCGGGGGACAGGTCAAAGAGACTCAGTACTTC. Its protein is CASRGVGGQVKETQYF.

The chain joins TRBV7-7 to TRBJ2-4; no clear D gene. This CDR3 is built from 14 residues. V was shortened by 7 bases and J by 13 bases, with 23 bases between the two germline ends. CDR1 is SSHAT and CDR2 is FNYEAQ in the germline V gene (reference sequence). CDR3 sequence: CASKSRLSDEEQYF. The CDR3 region has the DNA TGTGCCAGCAAGAGTAGATTATCAGACGAAGAGCAGTACTTC.

For this clonotype: A much larger clonotype is one base distant, so this may be a read error. The V and J genes are TRBV12-3 or TRBV12-4 and TRBJ2-1; D gene unclear. The CDR3 runs 11 residues. The V end was cut by 5 bases, the J end by 10 bases, with 9 bases between. The CDR3 spells CASSPSYEQFF. The CDR3 region has the DNA TGTGCCAGCAGTCCCTCCTACGAGCAGTTCTTC.

The genes are TRBV6-4 and TRBJ2-1; the match to TRBD2 covers 9 bases. This CDR3 is built from 14 residues. CDR1 is MRHNA and CDR2 is SNTAGT in the germline V gene. V lost 0 bases to trimming and J lost 6 bases; unmatched junction nucleotides: 0. In DNA form, the CDR3 reads TGTGCCAGCAGTGACTCGCGGGAGGGCAATGAGCAGTTCTTC. Its protein product is CASSDSREGNEQFF.

This chain links TRBV7-2 with TRBJ2-7, with no clear D. The CDR3 length is 14 residues. Germline V CDR1 and CDR2: SGHTA, FQGNSA. The V end was cut by 0 bases, the J end by 5 bases, with 11 bases between. The CDR3 loop reads CASSLAAGKDEQYF. Here the CDR3 DNA reads TGTGCCAGCAGCTTAGCTGCTGGGAAGGACGAGCAGTACTTC.

This clonotype was recorded a few times. The rearrangement links TRBV10-1 to TRBJ2-1; 9 positions agree with TRBD2. Germline values: CDR1 WNHNN, CDR2 SYGVQD (reference sequence). The V segment lost 5 bases and the J segment 8 bases; nucleotides outside the gene matches: 13. CDR3 length: 16 amino acids. The CDR3 region is CASSFGTIAGVYEQFF. The CDR3 nucleotides read TGCGCCAGCAGTTTCGGTACGATAGCGGGAGTGTATGAGCAGTTCTTC.

This clonotype is termed medium-sized. The chain couples TRBV7-3 to TRBJ2-1, with 7 nucleotides matching TRBD1. CDR1 SGHTA and CDR2 FQGTGA come from the germline V gene. The trim removed 5 bases at V and 6 bases at J, leaving 7 bases unmatched. The CDR3 length is 14 residues. The CDR3 coding sequence is TGTGCCAGCAGCAAGAGGGGGCTCGGCAATGAGCAGTTCTTC. This gives the protein CASSKRGLGNEQFF.

This clonotype appeared a few times. The J gene is TRBJ2-1, the V gene TRBV12-3 or TRBV12-4, with TRBD2 matching 9 bases. The CDR3 consists of 17 residues. V shed 6 bases, J shed 10 bases, and the junction held 19 bases outside the gene matches. Written as DNA, the CDR3 is TGTGCCAGCAGACCCCCAGTCCTAGCGGGAAAACCCTACGAGCAGTTCTTC. Amino acid sequence: CASRPPVLAGKPYEQFF.

Within the sample, this clonotype is medium-sized. The chain links TRBV7-6 to TRBJ2-2, with 7 bases that match TRBD2. The germline gives CDR1 SGHVS, CDR2 FNYEAQ. CDR3 size: 18 residues. V was clipped by 1 base and J by 3 bases; unmatched bases: 11. The CDR3 nucleotides are TGTGCCAGCAGCTTAGACGAGGGACGGGAGGTAGACACCGGGGAGCTGTTTTTT. It specifies CASSLDEGREVDTGELFF.

This clonotype was detected ten times or more. This chain joins TRBV6-1 and TRBJ1-3, with D unresolved. There are 15 residues in the CDR3. V was pared by 3 bases and J by 0 bases, with 9 bases between. Germline V gene sequence: CDR1 MNHNS, CDR2 SASEGT. This chain's CDR3 is CASSDRPDSGNTIYF. CDR3 sequence (DNA): TGTGCCAGCAGTGACAGACCTGACTCTGGAAACACCATATATTTT.